The 28 T cell receptor beta chains listed next were all sequenced from one sample in a study of T-cell memory formation after mild COVID-19 (dated by TCRdb to about 2021). The receptor library was made with 5' RACE. Sequencing instrument: Illumina NovaSeq 6000. Starting from the raw public reads, TCRdb applied fastp trimming at Q25, assembled clones with MiXCR and retained in-frame beta chains. Merged by CDR3 protein, the rows form single entries marked with the most common genes and DNA. Counted in this sample were tens of thousands of distinct CDR3 sequences; 16% of them appeared once. The top ten clones comprise 31% of the sample. Material: PBMCs or a T cell subset sorted from them (not recorded which). These receptors originate from an adult woman who had mild COVID-19 (a few samples of this study predate the infection). The sample titles of this study are shuffled in the database, so cell type and time point are left out; the donor was told from shared clones.

The chain has TRBV3-1 and TRBJ2-6; TRBD1 aligns across 11 bases. CDR1 LGHDT and CDR2 YNNKEL come from the germline V gene (reference sequence). This CDR3 has 16 residues. V lost 3 bases to trimming and J lost 4 bases; unmatched junction nucleotides: 2. For the CDR3, the DNA is TGTGCCAGCAGCCACGGACAGGGGGCCGGGGCCAACGTCCTGACTTTC. This translates into CASSHGQGAGANVLTF.

The chain combines TRBV24-1 with TRBJ2-1; D perhaps matches TRBD1 (5 bases). Germline V lookup: CDR1 KGHDR, CDR2 SFDVKD. The CDR3 has 12 residues. With 9 bases removed from V and 5 bases from J, the gap between germline ends came to 10 bases. CDR3 region: CATGQGNNEQFF. The CDR3, as DNA: TGTGCCACCGGTCAGGGCAACAATGAGCAGTTCTTC.

This clonotype turned up a few times. Its ends do not fully match the called genes, so a read error is possible. The chain joins TRBV12-3 or TRBV12-4 to TRBJ2-7; unclear D gene. The CDR3 runs 16 residues. In DNA, the CDR3 is TGTGCCAGCACTTTAGACGAGGCGGTAGGCTCCTACGAGCAGTACTTC. As protein: CASTLDEAVGSYEQYF.

V and J are TRBV27 and TRBJ1-6; no clear D gene. Trimming shortened V by 8 bases and J by 6 bases, and 14 bases separated the two germline ends. The CDR3 length is 14 residues. Germline-derived CDR1 and CDR2 are MNHEY and SMNVEV (reference sequence). The CDR3: CASLSAVGNSPLHF. The CDR3 nucleotides read TGTGCCAGCCTATCGGCCGTGGGTAATTCACCCCTCCACTTT.

This clonotype showed up just a few times. The V and J genes are TRBV19 and TRBJ2-7, with unresolved D. The CDR3 extends over 15 amino acids. Germline CDR1 is LNHDA and CDR2 is SQIVND (reference sequence). V shed 7 bases and J shed 0 bases, with 16 bases lying between them. CDR3 in amino acids: CASTLRLGYSYEQYF. CDR3 nucleotides: TGTGCCAGTACCCTGAGGTTGGGGTACTCCTACGAGCAGTACTTC.

This clonotype has just a few counts. V is TRBV29-1 and J is TRBJ2-1, with TRBD1 identical over 7 bases. Germline assignment: CDR1 SQVTM and CDR2 ANQGSEA. This CDR3 spans 14 amino acids. V lost 3 bases and J lost 4; bases outside the gene matches: 6. The CDR3 region is CSVDQPDRYNEQFF. The CDR3 DNA reads TGCAGCGTTGACCAACCGGACAGGTACAATGAGCAGTTCTTC.

This clonotype was seen only once. V usage is TRBV12-3 or TRBV12-4 and J usage is TRBJ2-5; 8 bases line up with TRBD2. The CDR3 consists of 15 residues. The V and J ends lost 6 bases and 3 bases, in that order; junction bases with no gene match: 9. The chain's CDR3 is CASSPPGAGEETQYF. CDR3 coding DNA: TGTGCCAGCAGCCCACCCGGAGCGGGGGAAGAGACCCAGTACTTC.

This clonotype was seen a handful of times. The chain is built from TRBV11-3 and TRBJ2-1; a possible D gene is TRBD2 (6 bases). Trimming took 1 base from V and 3 from J, leaving 13 bases between them. Germline values: CDR1 SGHNT, CDR2 YENEEA. The CDR3 is 16 residues long. The CDR3 here is CASSLVGGGDYNEQFF. In DNA form, the CDR3 reads TGTGCCAGCAGCTTAGTCGGCGGAGGGGACTACAATGAGCAGTTCTTC.

This clonotype was detected a few times. J is TRBJ2-3 and V is TRBV29-1; D perhaps matches TRBD2 (5 bases). V lost 1 base to trimming and J lost 5 bases, with 19 bases between them. Germline lookup yields CDR1 SQVTM and CDR2 ANQGSEA. The CDR3 covers 16 residues. The CDR3 reads CSVEAPESREGDTQYF. The DNA for the CDR3 is TGCAGCGTTGAAGCCCCGGAGAGTCGGGAAGGAGATACGCAGTATTTT.

This chain joins TRBV19 and TRBJ2-1; 13 bases are shared with TRBD2. Trimming removed 3 bases from V and 4 bases from J; junction bases left unmatched: 6. The length of the CDR3 is 17 residues. The germline V gene has CDR1 LNHDA and CDR2 SQIVND (reference sequence). The CDR3 coding sequence is TGTGCCAGTAGTATTGAGCCGGGACTAGCGGGGTACAATGAGCAGTTCTTC. Residues: CASSIEPGLAGYNEQFF. Variable domain in full (rest from reference TRBV19 and TRBJ2-1): DGGITQSPKYLFRKEGQNVTLSCEQNLNHDAMYWYRQDPGQGLRLIYYSQIVNDFQKGDIAEGYSVSREKKESFPLTVTSAQKNPTAFYLCASSIEPGLAGYNEQFFGPGTRLTVL.

Only a few counts were recorded for this clonotype. The chain combines TRBV7-6 with TRBJ2-3; D is uncertain. The CDR3 covers 16 residues. V lost 5 bases, J lost 2 bases, and 17 bases lay in between. Germline lookup yields CDR1 SGHVS and CDR2 FNYEAQ. The CDR3 loop reads CASSPPRIHTTDTQYF. The CDR3 coding sequence is TGTGCCAGCAGCCCACCGCGAATTCACACCACAGATACGCAGTATTTT.

The J gene is TRBJ2-7, the V gene TRBV9; D call uncertain. The CDR3 runs to 14 residues. Germline loops: CDR1 SGDLS, CDR2 YYNGEE. Trimming left V 0 bases short and J 1 base short, with 8 bases between. This CDR3 is CASSVGQASYEQYF. In DNA form, the CDR3 reads TGTGCCAGCAGCGTAGGGCAGGCTTCCTACGAGCAGTACTTC.

This chain uses TRBV15 with TRBJ2-7; perhaps TRBD2 as D (5 bases). V dropped 5 bases and J dropped 1 base, with 9 bases sitting between them. Per germline, CDR1 LNHNV and CDR2 YYDKDF (reference sequence). This CDR3 region has 13 residues. As DNA, the CDR3 is TGTGCCACCAGCCGAGGGTTATCCTACGAGCAGTACTTC. Its translation is CATSRGLSYEQYF.

This clonotype was counted between two and nine times. The rearrangement joins TRBV4-2 to TRBJ2-7; the D is unclear. This CDR3 spans 14 amino acids. Germline V gene sequence: CDR1 LGHNA, CDR2 YNFKEQ. Between the trimmed V and J ends, which lost 0 bases and 3 bases, there was a span of 9 bases. DNA of the CDR3: TGTGCCAGCAGCCAAGAGGATAGCAGCTACGAGCAGTACTTC. It codes for CASSQEDSSYEQYF.

This rearrangement joins TRBV27 to TRBJ2-3; TRBD2 might be the D (5 bases). V shed 7 bases and J shed 0 bases, with 8 bases lying between them. The V gene's germline CDR1 is MNHEY and CDR2 SMNVEV (reference sequence). CDR3 length: 13 amino acids. DNA for the CDR3: TGTGCCAGCACTAGCACCAGCACAGATACGCAGTATTTT. This translates into CASTSTSTDTQYF.

This clonotype was detected a few times. The chain joins TRBV6-5 to TRBJ1-4; 7 nucleotides line up with TRBD1. This CDR3 region has 15 residues. V shed 5 bases and J 5 bases; nucleotides not matched to a gene: 8. Germline V gene lookup returns CDR1 MNHEY and CDR2 SVGAGI. The CDR3 coding sequence is TGTGCCAGCAGTGCCCAACAGGGGCTCAATGAAAAACTGTTTTTT. Protein: CASSAQQGLNEKLFF.

In this sample, this clonotype turned up a few times. The rearrangement links TRBV5-1 to TRBJ2-7, with 11 bases lining up with TRBD1. The ends lost 4 bases at V and 5 bases at J; junction bases unmatched: 5. The CDR3 runs 14 residues. From germline, CDR1 is SGHRS and CDR2 YFSETQ. The CDR3 here is CASSPRDRGDEQYF. The CDR3 DNA reads TGCGCCAGCAGCCCCCGGGACAGGGGGGACGAGCAGTACTTC. Combining the CDR3 with reference TRBV5-1 and TRBJ2-7 gives the whole variable domain KAGVTQTPRYLIKTRGQQVTLSCSPISGHRSVSWYQQTPGQGLQFLFEYFSETQRNKGNFPGRFSGRQFSNSRSEMNVSTLELGDSALYLCASSPRDRGDEQYFGPGTRLTVT.

This clonotype was seen a few times. The V gene is TRBV7-8, the J gene TRBJ1-1; D is unresolved. CDR1 and CDR2 from the germline V gene are SGHVS and FQNEAQ. Between the trimmed V and J ends, which lost 5 bases and 1 base, there was a span of 8 bases. This CDR3 comprises 13 residues. The CDR3: CASSPLTNTEAFF. CDR3 in DNA: TGTGCCAGCAGCCCCCTCACGAACACTGAAGCTTTCTTT. The variable domain in full, completed from reference TRBV7-8 and TRBJ1-1, reads GAGVSQSPRYKVAKRGQDVALRCDPISGHVSLFWYQQALGQGPEFLTYFQNEAQLDKSGLPSDRFFAERPEGSVSTLKIQRTQQEDSAVYLCASSPLTNTEAFFGQGTRLTVV.

This chain joins TRBV13 and TRBJ2-3; D possibly corresponds to TRBD2 (6 bases). CDR1 is PRHDT and CDR2 is FYEKMQ in the germline V gene (reference sequence). The CDR3 runs 15 residues. The ends were cut back, 3 bases at V and 2 bases at J, with 12 bases in the middle. The CDR3 loop is CASSLGAGITDTQYF. The CDR3 nucleotides are TGTGCCAGCAGCTTGGGAGCGGGTATCACAGATACGCAGTATTTT.

The chain is built from TRBV7-3 and TRBJ2-2; 10 bases match TRBD1. The CDR3 covers 15 residues. Per the germline V gene, CDR1 is SGHTA and CDR2 is FQGTGA. V dropped 6 bases and J dropped 4; count of bases not matched to a gene: 5. The CDR3 is CASRRQGASTGELFF. CDR3 bases: TGTGCCAGCAGGAGACAGGGGGCGAGCACCGGGGAGCTGTTTTTT. The full variable domain, in which reference TRBV7-3 and TRBJ2-2 provide the parts outside the CDR3, is GAGVSQTPSNKVTEKGKYVELRCDPISGHTALYWYRQSLGQGPEFLIYFQGTGAADDSGLPNDRFFAVRPEGSVSTLKIQRTERGDSAVYLCASRRQGASTGELFFGEGSRLTVL.

The chain is built from TRBV25-1 and TRBJ1-1, with D tentatively TRBD1 (6 bases). CDR3 length: 12 residues. V was clipped by 8 bases and J by 11 bases, with 18 bases between them. Germline V gene data show CDR1 as MGHDK and CDR2 as SYGVNS. This chain's CDR3 is CASGGTSSGAFF. The DNA of the CDR3 is TGTGCCAGCGGAGGGACATCTTCGGGGGCTTTCTTT.

The sample holds a few counts of this clonotype. As DNA, the CDR3 is TGTGCCAGTAGTATGGGACTAGCCGAGGGAGGAGAGCAGTTCTTC. Encoded protein: CASSMGLAEGGEQFF. V gene TRBV19 combines with J gene TRBJ2-1; 9 bases match TRBD2. The germline CDR1 and CDR2 sequences are LNHDA and SQIVND (reference sequence). The CDR3 is made up of 15 amino acids. The V segment lost 3 bases and the J segment 10 bases; nucleotides outside the gene matches: 10.

This clonotype was seen a few times. The rearrangement uses TRBV9 and TRBJ1-2, with D perhaps TRBD1 (5 bases). CDR1 and CDR2 from the germline V gene are SGDLS and YYNGEE. With 3 bases removed from V and 5 bases from J, the gap between germline ends came to 8 bases. CDR3 size: 12 residues. CDR3 bases: TGTGCCAGCAGCGACAGGTTATATGGCTACACCTTC. Translated, it gives CASSDRLYGYTF.

The chain combines TRBV7-3 with TRBJ2-1, with D unclear. The CDR3 loop spans 16 amino acids. Germline V lookup: CDR1 SGHTA, CDR2 FQGTGA. V lost 5 bases and J 12 bases, leaving 26 bases between the germline ends. The CDR3 is CASSLHGEREGGPQFF. As DNA, the CDR3 is TGTGCCAGCAGCCTCCATGGGGAAAGGGAAGGTGGGCCGCAGTTCTTC.

Only a few counts were recorded for this clonotype. The chain carries TRBV7-8 and TRBJ2-7; 11 bases line up with TRBD2. The V and J ends lost 5 bases and 2 bases, in that order; junction bases with no gene match: 5. The CDR3 runs 15 residues. Germline V gene data show CDR1 as SGHVS and CDR2 as FQNEAQ. CDR3 loop: CASSGVAGGTYEQYF. As DNA, the CDR3 is TGTGCCAGCAGCGGAGTAGCGGGAGGGACCTACGAGCAGTACTTC.

The rearrangement uses TRBV6-6 and TRBJ1-2; D remains ambiguous. Germline values: CDR1 MNHNY, CDR2 SVGAGI (reference sequence). The V gene lost 6 bases and the J gene lost 3 bases, with 14 bases spanning the gap. CDR3 length: 14 residues. CDR3 sequence: CASSPWRVDYGYTF. For the CDR3, the DNA is TGTGCCAGCAGCCCGTGGAGGGTGGACTATGGCTACACCTTC.

The chain uses TRBV27 and TRBJ2-1; 10 nucleotides agree with TRBD2. Germline V CDR1 and CDR2: MNHEY, SMNVEV (reference sequence). CDR3 length: 12 amino acids. V trimming: 7 bases; J trimming: 9 bases; junction bases outside the gene matches: 3. The CDR3 region is CASKGLAVEQFF. In nucleotides, the CDR3 is TGTGCCAGCAAAGGACTAGCGGTTGAGCAGTTCTTC.

This clonotype was observed a few times. The V call is TRBV27, the J call TRBJ2-7, with D perhaps given as TRBD1 or TRBD2 (5 bases each). V was shortened by 4 bases and J by 1 base, with 17 bases between the two germline ends. Per germline, CDR1 MNHEY and CDR2 SMNVEV (reference sequence). This CDR3 region has 16 residues. The CDR3 DNA is TGTGCCAGCAGTTCGACTCCCGGGACCCTTTCCTACGAGCAGTACTTC. This sequence encodes CASSSTPGTLSYEQYF.